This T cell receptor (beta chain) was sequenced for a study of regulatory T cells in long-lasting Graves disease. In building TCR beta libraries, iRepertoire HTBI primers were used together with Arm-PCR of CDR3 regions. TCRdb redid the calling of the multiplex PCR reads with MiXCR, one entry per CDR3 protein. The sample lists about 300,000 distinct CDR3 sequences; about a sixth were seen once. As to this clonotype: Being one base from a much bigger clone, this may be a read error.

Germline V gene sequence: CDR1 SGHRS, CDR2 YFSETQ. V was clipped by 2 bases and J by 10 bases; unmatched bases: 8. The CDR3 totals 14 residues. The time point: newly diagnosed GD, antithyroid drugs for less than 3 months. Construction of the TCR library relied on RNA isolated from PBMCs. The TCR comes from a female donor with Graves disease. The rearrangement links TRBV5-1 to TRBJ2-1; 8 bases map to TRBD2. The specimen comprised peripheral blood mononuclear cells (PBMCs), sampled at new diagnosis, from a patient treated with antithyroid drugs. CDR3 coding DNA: TGCGCCAGCAGCTTTAGCGGGGAGACCTACGAGCAGTTCTTC. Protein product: CASSFSGETYEQFF.